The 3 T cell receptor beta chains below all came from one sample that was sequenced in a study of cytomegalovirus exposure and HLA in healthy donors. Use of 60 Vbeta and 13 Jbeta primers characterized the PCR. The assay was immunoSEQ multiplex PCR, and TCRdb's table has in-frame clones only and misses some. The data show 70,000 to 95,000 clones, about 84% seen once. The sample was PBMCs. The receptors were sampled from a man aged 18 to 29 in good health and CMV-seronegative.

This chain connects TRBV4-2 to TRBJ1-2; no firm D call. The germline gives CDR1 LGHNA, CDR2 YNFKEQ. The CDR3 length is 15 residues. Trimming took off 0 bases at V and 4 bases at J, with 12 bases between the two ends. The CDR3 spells CASSQDQVGSYGYTF. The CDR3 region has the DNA TGTGCCAGCAGCCAAGATCAAGTTGGGAGCTATGGCTACACCTTC.

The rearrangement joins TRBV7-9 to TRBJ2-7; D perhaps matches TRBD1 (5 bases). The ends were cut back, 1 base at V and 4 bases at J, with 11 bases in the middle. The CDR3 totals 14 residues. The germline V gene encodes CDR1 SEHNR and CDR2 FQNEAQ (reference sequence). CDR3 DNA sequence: TGTGCCAGCAGCTTAGACAGGCCTCCTTACGAGCAGTACTTC. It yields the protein CASSLDRPPYEQYF.

CDR3 loop: CASSPSPAGGLGYNEQFF. The CDR3 region has the DNA TGTGCCAGCAGCCCCTCGCCAGCGGGGGGGCTTGGCTACAATGAGCAGTTCTTC. This chain joins TRBV9 and TRBJ2-1; TRBD2 matches at 10 bases. Germline CDR1 and CDR2: SGDLS and YYNGEE. V shed 4 bases, J shed 3 bases, and the junction held 13 bases outside the gene matches. This CDR3 has 18 amino acids. The variable domain in full, completed from reference TRBV9 and TRBJ2-1, reads DSGVTQTPKHLITATGQRVTLRCSPRSGDLSVYWYQQSLDQGLQFLIQYYNGEERAKGNILERFSAQQFPDLHSELNLSSLELGDSALYFCASSPSPAGGLGYNEQFFGPGTRLTVL.